This T cell receptor beta chain was captured in a study of cytotoxic CD8 clonotypes in ibrutinib-treated CLL. About the study: Once treatment had gone on for a median of roughly eleven months, range 6 to 36, response samples were drawn. On average, each sample had some 250,000 productive templates and roughly 95,000 productive rearrangements.

This clone was observed a handful of times. The CDR3 covers 14 residues. The V gene lost 0 bases and the J gene lost 0 bases, with 6 bases spanning the gap. Germline CDR1 and CDR2: SGHNT and YYREEE (reference sequence). Here immunoSEQ multiplex PCR was the method, and the copy in TCRdb shows in-frame clones only, minus some. The sample contains roughly 50,000 clones, roughly 57% of which appear only once. The sequence came from a human donor with chronic lymphocytic leukemia. V and J are TRBV5-4 and TRBJ2-5; D unresolved. Sequences were derived from PBMCs, sampled after 24 months of ibrutinib treatment. The CDR3 loop reads CASSLGQYQETQYF. CDR3 DNA: TGTGCCAGCAGCTTGGGGCAGTACCAAGAGACCCAGTACTTC.